This T cell receptor beta chain was retrieved from a study of T cells in Graves' hyperthyroidism and ophthalmopathy. This CDR3 contains 13 residues. The trim removed 6 bases at V and 6 bases at J, leaving 7 bases unmatched. Germline CDR1 reads SQVTM; CDR2 reads ANQGSEA. Researchers took RNA transcripts and amplified the TCR beta CDR3 regions from them. Initially, a first-round RT-PCR of the TCR CDR3 employed the HTBI primer set. TCRdb reprocessed the multiplex PCR reads via MiXCR and lists one record per CDR3 protein. The sample has about 530,000 distinct CDR3 sequences; roughly 17% are singletons. This receptor was taken from a young woman with Graves' ophthalmopathy. The gene calls are TRBV29-1 and TRBJ1-1, with TRBD1 identical over 10 bases. The sequenced sample consisted of blood. The CDR3 sequence: CSVTIGTGAEAFF. The CDR3 DNA follows: TGCAGCGTCACAATCGGGACAGGGGCTGAAGCTTTCTTT.